These T cell receptor beta chains were read from a single sample in a study of T cells after yellow fever vaccination. TCRdb passed the 5' RACE reads through MiXCR, listing each CDR3 protein once. The table has hundreds of thousands of distinct CDR3 sequences, 13% seen once; the top ten hold around 15%. Sequencing was performed on PBMCs, taken on the day of the yellow fever booster vaccination. The receptors were gathered from a man under 40 who received the YFV17D yellow fever vaccine. Each CDR3 is given with its conserved first and last residue. D genes are given only for firm matches.

length: 15
V: TRBV6-5
D: -
J: TRBJ2-3
CDR3: CASSYRSADTDTQYF

length: 14
V: TRBV7-9
D: -
J: TRBJ1-1
CDR3: CASSFLGQNTEAFF

length: 15
V: TRBV7-9
D: -
J: TRBJ1-1
CDR3: CASSPLGLLNTEAFF

length: 13
V: TRBV24-1
D: -
J: TRBJ1-1
CDR3: CATSDLGQSEAFF

length: 15
V: TRBV20-1
D: TRBD2
J: TRBJ2-7
CDR3: CSAYGTSGRWDEQYF

length: 14
V: TRBV7-2
D: TRBD2
J: TRBJ2-7
CDR3: CASSSPLLAGEQYF

length: 14
V: TRBV7-2
D: TRBD2
J: TRBJ2-7
CDR3: CASSLVAGTMERYF

length: 16
V: TRBV5-1
D: TRBD2
J: TRBJ2-2
CDR3: CASSLERGSNTGELFF

length: 15
V: TRBV5-5
D: -
J: TRBJ2-5
CDR3: CASSKQDMPQETQYF

length: 16
V: TRBV7-2
D: -
J: TRBJ2-1
CDR3: CASSSTGTRNYNEQFF

length: 15
V: TRBV7-2
D: TRBD2
J: TRBJ2-5
CDR3: CASSPVGLAGKTQYF

length: 13
V: TRBV30
D: -
J: TRBJ1-4
CDR3: CAWSNQFNEKLFF

length: 14
V: TRBV5-1
D: TRBD1
J: TRBJ1-4
CDR3: CASSRDSANEKLFF

length: 13
V: TRBV28
D: TRBD2
J: TRBJ2-1
CDR3: CASRGGTIPEQFF

length: 15
V: TRBV3-1
D: -
J: TRBJ1-2
CDR3: CASSQDSAGLYGYTF

length: 14
V: TRBV14
D: -
J: TRBJ2-7
CDR3: CASSQAGANHEQYF

length: 16
V: TRBV5-5
D: -
J: TRBJ2-3
CDR3: CASSLAVAARGDTQYF

length: 16
V: TRBV7-2
D: -
J: TRBJ2-5
CDR3: CASSLGRGLGKETQYF

length: 13
V: TRBV12-3/TRBV12-4
D: -
J: TRBJ2-7
CDR3: CASLNQGYYEQYF

length: 14
V: TRBV29-1
D: TRBD1
J: TRBJ2-3
CDR3: CSVERQGNTDTQYF

length: 15
V: TRBV5-1
D: -
J: TRBJ2-7
CDR3: CASSPGGTGRVEQYF

length: 12
V: TRBV20-1
D: TRBD1
J: TRBJ1-2
CDR3: CSAPGTGWSYTF

length: 16
V: TRBV24-1
D: TRBD2
J: TRBJ2-1
CDR3: CATSDRTSGNYNEQFF

length: 15
V: TRBV25-1
D: -
J: TRBJ2-1
CDR3: CASSEFTSGYNEQFF

length: 16
V: TRBV20-1
D: -
J: TRBJ2-6
CDR3: CSARDGGATGANVLTF

length: 18
V: TRBV29-1
D: TRBD2
J: TRBJ2-1
CDR3: CSAPRTSKLSVPANEQFF

length: 12
V: TRBV24-1
D: -
J: TRBJ1-1
CDR3: CATSDAGSEAFF

length: 16
V: TRBV12-3/TRBV12-4
D: -
J: TRBJ2-1
CDR3: CASSPSQGDDYDEQFF

length: 15
V: TRBV6-5
D: -
J: TRBJ2-7
CDR3: CASSYPGQPRVEQYF